These T cell receptor beta chains were read from a single sample in a study of T cell responses to AZD1222 COVID-19 vaccine. The table came from immunoSEQ multiplex PCR; TCRdb's copy has only in-frame clones and leaves some out. The sample has 78,000 or so clones, 88% seen once. This sample comprised peripheral blood, obtained on day 0 of AZD1222 vaccination. These receptors were taken from an adult in good health. Both conserved end residues are part of each CDR3. The D gene is left open where the match is weak.

V: TRBV19
J: TRBJ1-5
D: TRBD1
CDR3: CASSIDHGRGYQPQHF

V: TRBV5-8
J: TRBJ1-2
D: TRBD1
CDR3: CASSLGSRTGGYGYTF

V: TRBV5-5
J: TRBJ2-7
D: -
CDR3: CASSWRTGAYEQYF

V: TRBV28
J: TRBJ2-7
D: TRBD2
CDR3: CASSFVPGLGSSYEQYF

V: TRBV5-1
J: TRBJ2-3
D: TRBD2
CDR3: CASSSLAGGTDTQYF

V: TRBV6-5
J: TRBJ2-7
D: TRBD1
CDR3: CASRGTVSYEQYF

V: TRBV2
J: TRBJ2-1
D: -
CDR3: CASSELEGTYNEQFF

V: TRBV24-1
J: TRBJ2-1
D: TRBD2
CDR3: CATSDLPLPLAGEGGEQFF

V: TRBV2
J: TRBJ2-7
D: -
CDR3: CASKGAIHEQYF

V: TRBV6-5
J: TRBJ2-1
D: TRBD2
CDR3: CASRRLADLNEQFF

V: TRBV4-3
J: TRBJ2-1
D: TRBD2
CDR3: CASSLHASGGNSNEQFF

V: TRBV28
J: TRBJ2-2
D: -
CDR3: CASSFRGAGELFF

V: TRBV9
J: TRBJ2-2
D: TRBD2
CDR3: CASSVWLAGATGELFF

V: TRBV15
J: TRBJ1-2
D: -
CDR3: CATSRDKRGGYTF

V: TRBV27
J: TRBJ2-7
D: TRBD1
CDR3: CASSPRQGYEQYF

V: TRBV7-2
J: TRBJ2-7
D: TRBD1
CDR3: CASRKGQGVRYEQYF

V: TRBV5-5
J: TRBJ1-6
D: TRBD1
CDR3: CASSSGTGASPLHF

V: TRBV9
J: TRBJ2-2
D: TRBD2
CDR3: CASSVEASGGIYTGELFF

V: TRBV7-8
J: TRBJ1-2
D: TRBD1
CDR3: CASSLGTGLGYTF

V: TRBV3-1/TRBV3-2
J: TRBJ2-7
D: TRBD2
CDR3: CASSKGTSLRRSYEQYF

V: TRBV27
J: TRBJ1-5
D: TRBD1
CDR3: CATSRDRVDQPQHF

V: TRBV6-5
J: TRBJ1-3
D: -
CDR3: CASSLRLGNTIYF

V: TRBV5-6
J: TRBJ1-1
D: -
CDR3: CASSSGVTEAFF

V: TRBV6-5
J: TRBJ1-1
D: TRBD1
CDR3: CASSTGVYTEAFF

V: TRBV2
J: TRBJ1-5
D: -
CDR3: CASQPGVAQPQHF

V: TRBV6-5
J: TRBJ2-7
D: -
CDR3: CASSVGGIPRYEQYF

V: TRBV6-5
J: TRBJ1-1
D: -
CDR3: CASSPSLTEAFF

V: TRBV7-9
J: TRBJ2-1
D: -
CDR3: CALQASAVNEQFF

V: TRBV6-1
J: TRBJ2-7
D: -
CDR3: CASSEAGTHYEQYF

V: TRBV2
J: TRBJ1-5
D: -
CDR3: CASMGDSFYSNQPQHF

V: TRBV7-8
J: TRBJ1-5
D: -
CDR3: CASSLARLNSNQPQHF

V: TRBV2
J: TRBJ1-2
D: TRBD1
CDR3: CASVLEQGPFGYTF